The 11 T cell receptor beta chains given below trace back to one sample, sequenced in a study of early T cells in non-severe SARS-CoV-2 infection. MiXCR, applied by TCRdb to the 5' RACE reads, yields one record per CDR3 protein. The sample contains 68,000 or so distinct CDR3 sequences, more than 9% of which appear only once. Sequences were obtained from whole blood. The receptor set was obtained from an adult who was a healthcare worker with PCR-confirmed SARS-CoV-2 infection or an uninfected control (not recorded which).

DNA for the CDR3: TGCAGCGTTGTGACCTACGAGCAGTACTTC. Its protein is CSVVTYEQYF. The gene calls are TRBV29-1 and TRBJ2-7; D unresolved. V was trimmed by 4 bases and J by 2 bases, leaving 3 bases between them. The germline V gene has CDR1 SQVTM and CDR2 ANQGSEA. This CDR3 has 10 residues.

This clonotype was observed at least ten times. The chain joins TRBV10-3 to TRBJ1-1, with unresolved D. The CDR3 spans 13 residues. With 2 bases removed from V and 1 base from J, the gap between germline ends came to 5 bases. Germline V CDR1 and CDR2: ENHRY, SYGVKD. This CDR3 is CAISETANTEAFF. Here the CDR3 DNA reads TGTGCCATCAGTGAGACAGCGAACACTGAAGCTTTCTTT.

Regarding this clonotype: Germline is not matched at one junction end, which may reflect a read error. The J gene is TRBJ2-5, the V gene TRBV7-2; maybe TRBD1 (6 bases). CDR1 and CDR2 from the germline V gene are SGHTA and FQGNSA. This CDR3 comprises 13 residues. This chain's CDR3 is CASSRQVQETQHF. DNA for the CDR3: TGTGCCAGCAGCAGACAGGTCCAAGAGACCCAGCACTTC.

The J gene is TRBJ2-1, the V gene TRBV20-1; 8 bases are a match to TRBD2. J gave up 4 bases and V 3 bases, and 5 bases lay outside the gene matches. Looked up from germline, CDR1 is DFQATT and CDR2 is SNEGSKA (reference sequence). The CDR3 sequence is 14 residues long. CDR3 region: CSARHGGGYNEQFF. CDR3 coding DNA: TGCAGTGCTAGGCACGGGGGGGGTTACAATGAGCAGTTCTTC.

The V call is TRBV12-3 or TRBV12-4, the J call TRBJ2-3, with 11 bases lining up with TRBD2. V was clipped by 5 bases and J by 6 bases; unmatched bases: 7. This CDR3 comprises 15 residues. For the CDR3, the DNA is TGTGCCAGCAGTCTTAGCGGGGGGGATAAGGATACGCAGTATTTT. This encodes CASSLSGGDKDTQYF.

The rearrangement links TRBV6-2 or TRBV6-3 to TRBJ2-4, with 7 bases aligning to TRBD1. Trimming cost V 6 bases and J 0 bases; bases outside gene matches: 11. There are 17 residues in the CDR3. CDR1 MNHEY and CDR2 SVGEGT come from the germline V gene. CDR3 DNA: TGTGCCAGCAGCAACACCCCGGGACAGATAGCCAAAAACATTCAGTACTTC. Translating it yields CASSNTPGQIAKNIQYF.

This rearrangement joins TRBV27 to TRBJ2-7; 8 nucleotides line up with TRBD2. There are 15 residues in the CDR3. V trimming: 5 bases; J trimming: 0 bases; junction bases outside the gene matches: 6. The germline CDR1 and CDR2 sequences are MNHEY and SMNVEV (reference sequence). CDR3 region: CASSPRGGASYEQYF. CDR3 sequence (DNA): TGTGCCAGCAGTCCCCGGGGGGGCGCCTCCTACGAGCAGTACTTC.

This clonotype turned up a few times. The rearrangement links TRBV6-5 to TRBJ2-2, with TRBD1 identical over 7 bases. There are 13 residues in the CDR3. V lost 8 bases, J lost 7 bases, and 7 bases stayed unmatched. Germline CDR1 and CDR2: MNHEY and SVGAGI. This chain's CDR3 is CASVRQGGGELFF. Here the CDR3 DNA reads TGTGCCAGCGTCCGACAGGGCGGCGGGGAGCTGTTTTTT.

The chain employs TRBV28 and TRBJ2-7; D gene unclear. Trimming cost V 1 base and J 0 bases, with 7 bases left between them. The CDR3 runs 14 residues. The germline CDR1 and CDR2 sequences are MDHEN and SYDVKM. CDR3 residues: CASSLLGPSYEQYF. In nucleotides, the CDR3 is TGTGCCAGCAGTTTATTGGGCCCCTCCTACGAGCAGTACTTC.

There are a few counts of this clonotype. The CDR3 DNA reads as TGTGCCTGGAGTTGGACGGCGGGCAATGAGCAGTTCTTC. It is translated as CAWSWTAGNEQFF. The gene calls are TRBV30 and TRBJ2-1; TRBD2 is a possible D gene (5 bases). The CDR3 sequence is 13 residues long. V was pared by 2 bases and J by 6 bases, with 11 bases between. Germline CDR1 GTSNPN, CDR2 SVGIG (reference sequence).

This clonotype has more than one count but fewer than ten. V gene TRBV9 combines with J gene TRBJ2-1, with a weak D call TRBD1 (5 bases). V lost 3 bases and J lost 5, with 12 bases in between. CDR1 and CDR2 from the germline V gene are SGDLS and YYNGEE. The CDR3 extends over 14 amino acids. CDR3 amino acids: CASSELVGHNEQFF. The CDR3 DNA sequence: TGTGCCAGCAGCGAATTAGTGGGGCACAATGAGCAGTTCTTC.